This is a list of T cell receptor beta chains from one sample in a study of blood T cells in healthy people across ages. TCRdb itself ran the 5' RACE reads through MiXCR, one entry per CDR3 protein. The top ten clones hold 10% to 15% of a sample with some 880,000 distinct CDR3 sequences, approximately 35% of them seen once. The sample taken for sequencing was blood. All receptors derive from a young man in good health. CDR3s include the opening cysteine and the closing phenylalanine or tryptophan. A D gene is named only where the DNA matches it firmly. Clone size is given for some rows only: seen once, a few or many times, or a class if the clone is expanded.

clone_size: few; d_call: TRBD1; j_call: TRBJ2-7; v_call: TRBV20-1; cdr3_aa: CSARVSRQGNKNEQYF; cdr3_nt: TGCAGTGCTAGAGTTTCTCGACAGGGGAATAAAAACGAGCAGTACTTC
clone_size: NA; d_call: TRBD2; j_call: TRBJ2-7; v_call: TRBV14; cdr3_aa: CASRRVAGTEQYF; cdr3_nt: TGTGCCAGCAGAAGAGTAGCGGGGACCGAGCAGTACTTC
clone_size: few; d_call: TRBD2; j_call: TRBJ2-5; v_call: TRBV9; cdr3_aa: CASSVGAGGKQETQYF; cdr3_nt: TGTGCCAGCAGCGTAGGTGCGGGGGGGAAACAAGAGACCCAGTACTTC
clone_size: NA; d_call: TRBD1; j_call: TRBJ2-7; v_call: TRBV3-1; cdr3_aa: CASSRPATGVHEQYF; cdr3_nt: TGTGCCAGCAGCCGACCGGCCACAGGGGTCCACGAGCAGTACTTC
clone_size: NA; d_call: TRBD1; j_call: TRBJ1-5; v_call: TRBV20-1; cdr3_aa: CSASILGPGTEHSNQSQHF; cdr3_nt: TGCAGTGCTAGTATCCTAGGCCCCGGGACAGAACATAGCAATCAGTCCCAGCATTTT
clone_size: few; d_call: NA; j_call: TRBJ2-2; v_call: TRBV24-1; cdr3_aa: CATSDGNTGELFF; cdr3_nt: TGTGCCACCAGTGATGGTAACACCGGGGAGCTGTTTTTT
clone_size: few; d_call: NA; j_call: TRBJ2-5; v_call: TRBV28; cdr3_aa: CASSVSSPETQYF; cdr3_nt: TGTGCCAGCAGTGTTTCTAGTCCTGAGACCCAGTACTTC
clone_size: many; d_call: NA; j_call: TRBJ2-3; v_call: TRBV5-1; cdr3_aa: CASSLGVSIDTQYF; cdr3_nt: TGCGCCAGCAGCTTGGGGGTCTCAATAGATACGCAGTATTTT
clone_size: NA; d_call: NA; j_call: TRBJ1-5; v_call: TRBV12-3/TRBV12-4; cdr3_aa: CASSFEVGVVQPQHF; cdr3_nt: TGTGCCAGCAGTTTTGAGGTTGGAGTTGTCCAGCCCCAGCATTTT
clone_size: many; d_call: TRBD1; j_call: TRBJ2-4; v_call: TRBV4-2; cdr3_aa: CASSRDRGTKNIQYF; cdr3_nt: TGTGCCAGCAGCCGGGACAGGGGGACCAAAAACATTCAGTACTTC
clone_size: NA; d_call: TRBD1; j_call: TRBJ1-2; v_call: TRBV4-3; cdr3_aa: CASSRADRTNYGYTF; cdr3_nt: TGCGCCAGCAGCCGAGCGGACAGGACTAACTATGGCTACACCTTC
clone_size: few; d_call: NA; j_call: TRBJ2-1; v_call: TRBV10-3; cdr3_aa: CAMGDPEQFF; cdr3_nt: TGTGCCATGGGGGACCCGGAGCAGTTCTTC
clone_size: few; d_call: NA; j_call: TRBJ1-2; v_call: TRBV18; cdr3_aa: CASSPKDSHYGYTF; cdr3_nt: TGTGCCAGCTCACCAAAGGACAGCCACTATGGCTACACCTTC
clone_size: few; d_call: TRBD1; j_call: TRBJ2-1; v_call: TRBV5-5; cdr3_aa: CASSKPEQGHEQFF; cdr3_nt: TGTGCCAGCAGCAAGCCCGAACAGGGGCATGAGCAGTTCTTC
clone_size: few; d_call: TRBD1; j_call: TRBJ2-7; v_call: TRBV2; cdr3_aa: CASSDGTGYAEQYF; cdr3_nt: TGTGCCAGCAGTGATGGGACAGGGTACGCCGAGCAGTACTTC
clone_size: NA; d_call: NA; j_call: TRBJ1-4; v_call: TRBV20-1; cdr3_aa: CSASVPDPTNEKLFF; cdr3_nt: TGCAGTGCGAGCGTCCCAGACCCTACTAATGAAAAACTGTTTTTT
clone_size: NA; d_call: TRBD1; j_call: TRBJ1-4; v_call: TRBV20-1; cdr3_aa: CSAQTGGKEKLFF; cdr3_nt: TGCAGTGCTCAGACAGGGGGGAAGGAAAAACTGTTTTTT
clone_size: NA; d_call: TRBD2; j_call: TRBJ2-7; v_call: TRBV6-6; cdr3_aa: CASSYTSVSYEQYF; cdr3_nt: TGTGCCAGCAGTTACACTAGCGTCTCCTACGAGCAGTACTTC
clone_size: NA; d_call: NA; j_call: TRBJ2-7; v_call: TRBV3-1; cdr3_aa: CASSQWGSYEQYF; cdr3_nt: TGTGCCAGCAGCCAGTGGGGGTCCTACGAGCAGTACTTC
clone_size: few; d_call: TRBD1; j_call: TRBJ2-1; v_call: TRBV6-2/TRBV6-3; cdr3_aa: CASNRPTGEIGGEQFF; cdr3_nt: TGTGCCAGCAATCGACCGACAGGGGAAATAGGAGGTGAGCAGTTCTTC
clone_size: few; d_call: TRBD1; j_call: TRBJ1-1; v_call: TRBV5-6; cdr3_aa: CASSDLTGGASWDTEAFF; cdr3_nt: TGTGCCAGCAGCGACCTCACAGGGGGCGCGTCTTGGGACACTGAAGCTTTCTTT
clone_size: few; d_call: NA; j_call: TRBJ1-2; v_call: TRBV2; cdr3_aa: CASSLEGPSYGYTF; cdr3_nt: TGTGCCAGCAGTCTCGAGGGGCCCTCCTATGGCTACACCTTC
clone_size: NA; d_call: NA; j_call: TRBJ1-6; v_call: TRBV20-1; cdr3_aa: CSAIQGSSYNSPLHF; cdr3_nt: TGCAGTGCTATCCAAGGGAGCTCCTATAATTCACCCCTCCACTTT
clone_size: NA; d_call: NA; j_call: TRBJ2-5; v_call: TRBV20-1; cdr3_aa: CSAPPRDSRYNEQYF; cdr3_nt: TGCAGTGCTCCTCCCCGGGACTCGCGCTACAATGAGCAGTACTTC
clone_size: NA; d_call: TRBD2; j_call: TRBJ2-7; v_call: TRBV7-9; cdr3_aa: CASSWEGEQYF; cdr3_nt: TGTGCCAGCAGCTGGGAGGGCGAGCAGTACTTC
clone_size: NA; d_call: TRBD1; j_call: TRBJ1-5; v_call: TRBV7-2; cdr3_aa: CASSRSGGLSQPQHF; cdr3_nt: TGTGCCAGCAGTCGATCAGGGGGGTTAAGTCAGCCCCAGCATTTT
clone_size: NA; d_call: TRBD2; j_call: TRBJ2-1; v_call: TRBV7-2; cdr3_aa: CASSLGLAGSNEQFF; cdr3_nt: TGTGCCAGCAGCCTGGGACTAGCGGGTAGTAATGAGCAGTTCTTC
clone_size: few; d_call: TRBD1; j_call: TRBJ1-5; v_call: TRBV20-1; cdr3_aa: CSASGSGTGSNQPQHF; cdr3_nt: TGCAGTGCTAGTGGATCCGGGACAGGGAGCAATCAGCCCCAGCATTTT
clone_size: NA; d_call: NA; j_call: TRBJ1-5; v_call: TRBV5-6; cdr3_aa: CASSSHLRINQPQHF; cdr3_nt: TGTGCCAGCAGCTCCCACTTAAGAATTAATCAGCCCCAGCATTTT